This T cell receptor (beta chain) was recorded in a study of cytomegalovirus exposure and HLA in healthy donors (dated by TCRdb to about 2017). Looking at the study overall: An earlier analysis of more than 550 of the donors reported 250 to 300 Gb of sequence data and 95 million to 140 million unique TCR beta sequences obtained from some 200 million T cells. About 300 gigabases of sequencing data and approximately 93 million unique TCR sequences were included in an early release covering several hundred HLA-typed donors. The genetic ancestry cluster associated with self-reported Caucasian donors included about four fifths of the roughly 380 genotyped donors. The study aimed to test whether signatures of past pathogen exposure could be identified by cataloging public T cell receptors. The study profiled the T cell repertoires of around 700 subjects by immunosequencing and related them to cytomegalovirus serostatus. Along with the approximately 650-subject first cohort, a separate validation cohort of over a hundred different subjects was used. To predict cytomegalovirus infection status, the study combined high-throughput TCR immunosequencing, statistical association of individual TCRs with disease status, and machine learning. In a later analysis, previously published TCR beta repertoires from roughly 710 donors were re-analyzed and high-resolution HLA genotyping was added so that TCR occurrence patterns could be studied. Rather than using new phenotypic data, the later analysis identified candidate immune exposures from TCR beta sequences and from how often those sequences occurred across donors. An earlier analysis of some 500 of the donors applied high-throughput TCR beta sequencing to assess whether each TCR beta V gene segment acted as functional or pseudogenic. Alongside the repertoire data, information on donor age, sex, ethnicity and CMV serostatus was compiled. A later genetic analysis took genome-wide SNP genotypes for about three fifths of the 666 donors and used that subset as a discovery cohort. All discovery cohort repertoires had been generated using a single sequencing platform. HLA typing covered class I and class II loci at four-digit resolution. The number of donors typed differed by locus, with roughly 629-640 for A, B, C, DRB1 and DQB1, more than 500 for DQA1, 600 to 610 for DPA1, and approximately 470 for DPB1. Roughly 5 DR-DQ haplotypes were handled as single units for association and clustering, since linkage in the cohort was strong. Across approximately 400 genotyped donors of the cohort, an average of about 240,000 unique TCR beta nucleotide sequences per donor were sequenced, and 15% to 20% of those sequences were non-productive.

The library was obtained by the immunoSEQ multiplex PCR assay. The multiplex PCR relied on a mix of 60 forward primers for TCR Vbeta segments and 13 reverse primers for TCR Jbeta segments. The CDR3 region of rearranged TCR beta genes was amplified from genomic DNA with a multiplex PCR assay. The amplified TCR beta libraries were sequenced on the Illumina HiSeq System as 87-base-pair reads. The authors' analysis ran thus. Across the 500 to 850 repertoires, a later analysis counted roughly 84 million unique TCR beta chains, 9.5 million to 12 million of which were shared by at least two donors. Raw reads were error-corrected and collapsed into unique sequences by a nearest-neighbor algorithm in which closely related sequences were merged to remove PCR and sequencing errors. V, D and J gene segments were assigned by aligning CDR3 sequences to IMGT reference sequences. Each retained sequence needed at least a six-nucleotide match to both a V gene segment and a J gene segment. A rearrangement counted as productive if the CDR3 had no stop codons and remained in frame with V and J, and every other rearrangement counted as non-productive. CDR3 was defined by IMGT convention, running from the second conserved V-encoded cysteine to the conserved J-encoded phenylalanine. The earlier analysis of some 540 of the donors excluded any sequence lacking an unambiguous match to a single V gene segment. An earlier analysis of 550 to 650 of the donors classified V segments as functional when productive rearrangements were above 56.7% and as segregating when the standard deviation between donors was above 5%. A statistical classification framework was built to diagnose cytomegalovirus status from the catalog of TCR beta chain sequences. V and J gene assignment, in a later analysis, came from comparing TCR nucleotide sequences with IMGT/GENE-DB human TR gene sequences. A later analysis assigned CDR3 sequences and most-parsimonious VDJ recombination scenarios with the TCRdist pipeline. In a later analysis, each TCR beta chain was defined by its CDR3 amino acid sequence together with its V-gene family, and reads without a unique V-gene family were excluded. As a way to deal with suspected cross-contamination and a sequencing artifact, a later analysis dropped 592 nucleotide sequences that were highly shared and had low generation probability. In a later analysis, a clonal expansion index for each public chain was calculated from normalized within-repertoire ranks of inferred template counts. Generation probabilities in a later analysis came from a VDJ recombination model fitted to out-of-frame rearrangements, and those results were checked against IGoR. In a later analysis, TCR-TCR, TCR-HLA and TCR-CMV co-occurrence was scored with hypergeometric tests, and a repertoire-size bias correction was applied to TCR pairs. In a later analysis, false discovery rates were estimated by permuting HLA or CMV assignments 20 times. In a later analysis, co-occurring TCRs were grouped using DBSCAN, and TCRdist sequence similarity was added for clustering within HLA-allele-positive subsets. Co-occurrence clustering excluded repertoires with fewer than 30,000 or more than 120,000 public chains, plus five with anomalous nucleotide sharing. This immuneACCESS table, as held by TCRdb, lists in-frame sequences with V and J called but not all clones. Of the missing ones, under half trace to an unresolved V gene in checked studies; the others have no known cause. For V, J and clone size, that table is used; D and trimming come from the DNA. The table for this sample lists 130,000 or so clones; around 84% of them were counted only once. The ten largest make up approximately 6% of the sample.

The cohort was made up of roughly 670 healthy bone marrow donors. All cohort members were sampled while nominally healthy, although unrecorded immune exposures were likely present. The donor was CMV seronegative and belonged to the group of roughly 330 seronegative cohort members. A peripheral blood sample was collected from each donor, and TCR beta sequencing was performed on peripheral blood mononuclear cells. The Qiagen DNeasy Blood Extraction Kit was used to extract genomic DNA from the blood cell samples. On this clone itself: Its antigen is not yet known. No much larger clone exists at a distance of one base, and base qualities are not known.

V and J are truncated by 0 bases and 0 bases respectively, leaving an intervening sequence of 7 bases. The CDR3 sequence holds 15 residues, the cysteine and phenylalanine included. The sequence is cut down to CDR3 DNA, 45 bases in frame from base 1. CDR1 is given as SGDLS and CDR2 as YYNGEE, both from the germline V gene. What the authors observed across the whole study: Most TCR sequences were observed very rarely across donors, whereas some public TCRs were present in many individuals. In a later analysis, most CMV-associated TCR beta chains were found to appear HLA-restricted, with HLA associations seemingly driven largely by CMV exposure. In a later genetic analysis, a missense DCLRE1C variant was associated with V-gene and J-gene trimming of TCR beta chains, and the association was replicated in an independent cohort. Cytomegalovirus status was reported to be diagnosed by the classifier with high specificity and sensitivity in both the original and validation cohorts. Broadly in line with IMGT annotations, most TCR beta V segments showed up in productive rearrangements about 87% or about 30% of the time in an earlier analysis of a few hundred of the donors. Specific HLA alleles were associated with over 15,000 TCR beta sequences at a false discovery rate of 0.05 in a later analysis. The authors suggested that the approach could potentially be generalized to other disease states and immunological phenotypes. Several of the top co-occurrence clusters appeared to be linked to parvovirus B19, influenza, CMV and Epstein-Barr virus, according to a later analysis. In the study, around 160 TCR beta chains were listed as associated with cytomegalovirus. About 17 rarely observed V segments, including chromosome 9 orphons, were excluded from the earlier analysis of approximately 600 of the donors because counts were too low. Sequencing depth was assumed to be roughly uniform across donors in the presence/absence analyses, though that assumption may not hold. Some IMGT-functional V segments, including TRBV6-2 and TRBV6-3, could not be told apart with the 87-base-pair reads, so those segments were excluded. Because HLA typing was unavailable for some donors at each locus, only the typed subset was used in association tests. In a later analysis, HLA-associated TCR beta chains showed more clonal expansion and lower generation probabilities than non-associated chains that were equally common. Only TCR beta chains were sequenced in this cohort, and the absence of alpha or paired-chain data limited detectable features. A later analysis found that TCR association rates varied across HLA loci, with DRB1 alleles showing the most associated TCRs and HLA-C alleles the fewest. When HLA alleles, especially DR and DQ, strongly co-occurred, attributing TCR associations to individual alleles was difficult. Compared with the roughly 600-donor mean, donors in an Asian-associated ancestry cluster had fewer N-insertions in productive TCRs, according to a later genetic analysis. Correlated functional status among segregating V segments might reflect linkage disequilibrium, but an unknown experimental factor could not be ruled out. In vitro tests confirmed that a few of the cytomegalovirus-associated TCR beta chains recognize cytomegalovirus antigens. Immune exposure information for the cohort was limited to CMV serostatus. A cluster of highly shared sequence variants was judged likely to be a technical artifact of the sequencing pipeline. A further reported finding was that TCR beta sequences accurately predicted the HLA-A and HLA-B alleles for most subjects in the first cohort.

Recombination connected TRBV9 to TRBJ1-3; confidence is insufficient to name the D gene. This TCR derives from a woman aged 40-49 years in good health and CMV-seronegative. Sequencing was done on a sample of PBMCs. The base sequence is TGTGCCAGCAGCGTAGTCCCAGACTCTGGAAACACCATATATTTT. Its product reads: CASSVVPDSGNTIYF.